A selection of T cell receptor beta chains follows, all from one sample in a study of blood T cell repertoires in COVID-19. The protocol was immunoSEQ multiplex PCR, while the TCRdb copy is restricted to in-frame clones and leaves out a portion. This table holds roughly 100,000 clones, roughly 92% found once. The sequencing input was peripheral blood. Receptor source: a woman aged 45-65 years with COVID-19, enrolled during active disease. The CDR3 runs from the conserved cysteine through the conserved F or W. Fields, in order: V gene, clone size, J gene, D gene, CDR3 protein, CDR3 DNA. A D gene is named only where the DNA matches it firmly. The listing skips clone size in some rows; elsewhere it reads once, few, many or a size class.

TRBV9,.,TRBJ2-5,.,CASSVFQGQETQYF,TGTGCCAGCAGCGTATTCCAGGGCCAAGAGACCCAGTACTTC
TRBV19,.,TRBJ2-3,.,CASSENTITDTQYF,TGTGCCAGTAGCGAAAACACAATCACAGATACGCAGTATTTT
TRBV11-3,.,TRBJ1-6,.,CASSLDGQDSYNSPLHF,TGTGCCAGCAGCTTAGACGGTCAGGACAGCTATAATTCACCCCTCCACTTT
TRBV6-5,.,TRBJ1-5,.,CASSSGQINQPQHF,TGTGCCAGCAGTTCTGGACAGATTAATCAGCCCCAGCATTTT
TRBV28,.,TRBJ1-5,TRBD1,CASSPLGQGDQPQHF,TGTGCCAGCAGCCCCCTAGGACAGGGCGATCAGCCCCAGCATTTT
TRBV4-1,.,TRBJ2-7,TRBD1,CASSQDPRTGYYEQYF,TGCGCCAGCAGCCAAGATCCCCGGACAGGGTACTACGAGCAGTACTTC
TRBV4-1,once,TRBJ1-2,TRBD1,CASSQLPGQEANYGYTF,TGCGCCAGCAGCCAGCTCCCGGGACAGGAAGCTAACTATGGCTACACCTTC
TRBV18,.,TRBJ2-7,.,CASSPRIGVRYEQYF,TGTGCCAGCTCACCACGGATAGGGGTGAGGTACGAGCAGTACTTC
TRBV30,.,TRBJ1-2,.,CAWSAGLLHGYTF,TGTGCCTGGAGTGCGGGACTGCTACATGGCTACACCTTC
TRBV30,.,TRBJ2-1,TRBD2,CAWSVLSGGPNEQFF,TGTGCCTGGAGTGTACTAAGCGGGGGGCCCAATGAGCAGTTCTTC
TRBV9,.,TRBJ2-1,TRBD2,CASSVEAGGSYNEQFF,TGTGCCAGCAGCGTAGAGGCGGGGGGCTCCTACAATGAGCAGTTCTTC
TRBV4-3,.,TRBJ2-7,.,CASSQVFSGSDEQYF,TGCGCCAGCAGCCAAGTTTTTTCAGGGTCGGACGAGCAGTACTTC
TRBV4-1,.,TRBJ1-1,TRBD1,CASSQEGQGFAEAFF,TGCGCCAGCAGCCAAGAGGGACAGGGGTTCGCTGAAGCTTTCTTT
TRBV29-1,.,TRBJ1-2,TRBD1,CSVGQGRGGYTF,TGCAGCGTTGGACAGGGACGGGGTGGCTACACCTTC
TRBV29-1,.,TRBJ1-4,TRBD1,CSVADRENEKLFF,TGCAGCGTCGCGGACAGGGAAAATGAAAAACTGTTTTTT
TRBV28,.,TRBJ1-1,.,CASSTLRGTEAFF,TGTGCCAGCAGTACGCTACGCGGCACTGAAGCTTTCTTT
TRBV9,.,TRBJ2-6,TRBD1,CASSSSPGQGAGANVLTF,TGTGCCAGCAGCTCCAGTCCGGGACAGGGGGCCGGGGCCAACGTCCTGACTTTC
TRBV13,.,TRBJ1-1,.,CASSLRSRAFF,TGTGCCAGCAGCTTACGTTCCCGGGCTTTCTTT
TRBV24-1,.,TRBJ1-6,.,CATSVLDRDYNSPLHF,TGTGCCACCAGTGTTTTGGACAGAGATTATAATTCACCCCTCCACTTT
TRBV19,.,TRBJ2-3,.,CAGPGGGAVSKSVTDTQYF,TGTGCCGGCCCCGGAGGGGGGGCCGTGTCTAAGTCAGTCACAGATACGCAGTATTTT
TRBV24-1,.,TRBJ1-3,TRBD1,CATSDTGAAGNTIYF,TGTGCCACCAGTGATACAGGGGCGGCTGGAAACACCATATATTTT
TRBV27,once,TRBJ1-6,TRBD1,CASSLQGAGYSPLHF,TGTGCCAGCAGTCTCCAGGGGGCGGGGTATTCACCCCTCCACTTT
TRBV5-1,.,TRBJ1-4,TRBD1,CASSPGQAATNEKLFF,TGCGCCAGCAGCCCTGGACAGGCTGCAACTAATGAAAAACTGTTTTTT
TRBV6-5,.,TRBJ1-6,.,CASRDSYNSPLHF,TGTGCCAGCAGGGACAGTTATAATTCACCCCTCCACTTT
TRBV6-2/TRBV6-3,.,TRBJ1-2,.,CASSYAGNYGYTF,TGTGCCAGCAGTTACGCAGGGAACTATGGCTACACCTTC
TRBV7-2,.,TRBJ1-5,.,CASSIQGHNQPQHF,TGTGCCAGCAGCATCCAGGGGCATAATCAGCCCCAGCATTTT